Presented here are 27 T cell receptor beta chains from one specimen sequenced in a study of blood T cell repertoires in COVID-19. Method: immunoSEQ multiplex PCR; TCRdb's copy keeps in-frame clones and lacks some. The sample has a few hundred thousand clones; around 84% are singletons. Sequencing input: peripheral blood. The receptors shown here come from a woman in her seventies with active or convalescent COVID-19.

V gene TRBV11-2 combines with J gene TRBJ1-1; 7 nucleotides agree with TRBD1. Germline assignment: CDR1 SGHAT and CDR2 FQNNGV. The CDR3 extends over 14 amino acids. Trimming cost V 5 bases and J 5 bases; bases outside gene matches: 8. CDR3 sequence (DNA): TGTGCCAGCAGCGTGGCAGGGGGAAAAACTGAAGCTTTCTTT. It encodes CASSVAGGKTEAFF.

The chain links TRBV18 to TRBJ2-7; maybe TRBD1 (6 bases). The CDR3 sequence is 18 residues long. Germline CDR1 reads KGHSH; CDR2 reads LQKENI. The V end lost 3 bases, the J end lost 2 bases, and 23 bases lay between the germline ends. This CDR3 is CASSPVGAVSEIPYEQYF. CDR3 sequence (DNA): TGTGCCAGCTCACCGGTGGGGGCCGTGTCTGAGATCCCCTACGAGCAGTACTTC.

The rearrangement uses TRBV27 and TRBJ1-1, with D unresolved. The length of the CDR3 is 13 residues. The V end lost 8 bases, the J end lost 3 bases, and 13 bases lay between the germline ends. Germline-derived CDR1 and CDR2 are MNHEY and SMNVEV (reference sequence). CDR3 sequence reads: CASRPRRDTEAFF. The CDR3, as DNA: TGTGCCAGCCGCCCCCGACGGGACACTGAAGCTTTCTTT.

The rearrangement joins TRBV5-6 to TRBJ2-5, with 7 bases identical to TRBD2. Trimming took 4 bases from V and 4 from J; bases not matched to a gene: 13. The CDR3 spans 16 residues. Germline CDR1 and CDR2: SGHDT and YYEEEE. The CDR3 DNA is TGTGCCAGCAGCCCTGGGGCGGGGGTTGCAGTAGAGACCCAGTACTTC. Residues: CASSPGAGVAVETQYF.

The chain employs TRBV6-2 or TRBV6-3 and TRBJ1-3; D gene uncertain. The CDR3 has 14 residues. V shed 2 bases and J shed 0 bases, with 5 bases lying between them. The V gene's germline CDR1 is MNHEY and CDR2 SVGEGT. CDR3 loop: CASSYGISGNTIYF. In DNA, the CDR3 is TGTGCCAGCAGTTACGGCATCTCTGGAAACACCATATATTTT.

The rearrangement links TRBV6-5 to TRBJ1-2; the match to TRBD1 covers 7 bases. Germline trimming cut 7 bases from V and 0 bases from J; bases unmatched to any gene: 8. The germline gives CDR1 MNHEY, CDR2 SVGAGI. This CDR3 has 15 residues. The CDR3 protein is CASTTKGATNYGYTF. The CDR3 region has the DNA TGTGCCAGCACCACTAAGGGGGCGACTAACTATGGCTACACCTTC.

CDR3 sequence (DNA): TGCAGCGGTACTTTCCGGGAGACCCAGTACTTC. Amino acid sequence: CSGTFRETQYF. This chain connects TRBV29-1 to TRBJ2-5; unclear D gene. CDR1 is SQVTM, CDR2 ANQGSEA, per germline. V was shortened by 7 bases and J by 5 bases, with 11 bases between the two germline ends. The CDR3 covers 11 residues.

V and J are TRBV5-1 and TRBJ2-3, with 9 bases lining up with TRBD2. Germline CDR1 reads SGHRS; CDR2 reads YFSETQ. The CDR3 totals 15 residues. Trimming took 7 bases from V and 3 from J; bases not matched to a gene: 9. The CDR3 DNA sequence: TGCGCCAGCGCTCGTGGCGGGGGGGATACAGATACGCAGTATTTT. This codes for CASARGGGDTDTQYF.

V usage is TRBV18 and J usage is TRBJ2-7; TRBD1 might be the D (5 bases). The CDR3 totals 16 residues. Between the trimmed V and J ends, which lost 5 bases and 0 bases, there was a span of 17 bases. Per the germline V gene, CDR1 is KGHSH and CDR2 is LQKENI. DNA of the CDR3: TGTGCCAGCTCAAATGGACAAGCAAAGAGCTCCTACGAGCAGTACTTC. Translation: CASSNGQAKSSYEQYF.

The rearrangement joins TRBV5-1 to TRBJ2-7; 8 positions match TRBD1. CDR1 and CDR2 (germline): SGHRS, YFSETQ. V shed 1 base and J 1 base; nucleotides not matched to a gene: 4. The CDR3 is 15 residues long. For the CDR3, the DNA is TGCGCCAGCAGCTTGACAGGGGGATATTCCTACGAGCAGTACTTC. Encoded protein: CASSLTGGYSYEQYF.

The chain carries TRBV6-2 or TRBV6-3 and TRBJ2-7; unclear D gene. The germline V gene encodes CDR1 MNHEY and CDR2 SVGEGT. This CDR3 region has 12 residues. The V gene lost 6 bases and the J gene lost 4 bases, with 10 bases spanning the gap. CDR3 amino acids: CASSPRGYEQYF. The CDR3 DNA reads as TGTGCCAGCAGCCCCCGAGGTTACGAGCAGTACTTC.

The chain joins TRBV20-1 to TRBJ2-1; TRBD1 aligns across 7 bases. V trimming: 3 bases; J trimming: 3 bases; junction bases outside the gene matches: 2. Germline CDR1 reads DFQATT; CDR2 reads SNEGSKA (reference sequence). The CDR3 is 13 amino acids. The CDR3 region has the DNA TGCAGTGCTAGTAGGGGGCTCTACAATGAGCAGTTCTTC. This sequence encodes CSASRGLYNEQFF.

The CDR3 region is CASSYGPRAGTGELFF. As DNA, the CDR3 is TGTGCCAGTAGTTACGGGCCCAGGGCTGGGACCGGGGAGCTGTTTTTT. V and J are TRBV19 and TRBJ2-2; TRBD1 is a possible D gene (5 bases). Trimming took 5 bases from V and 5 from J, leaving 18 bases between them. The CDR3 has 16 residues. The germline V gene has CDR1 LNHDA and CDR2 SQIVND (reference sequence).

The chain recombines TRBV6-5 with TRBJ2-4; D is possibly TRBD2 (7 bases). Germline lookup yields CDR1 MNHEY and CDR2 SVGAGI. Trimming left V 5 bases short and J 7 bases short, with 18 bases between. The CDR3 contains 15 residues. CDR3 DNA sequence: TGTGCCAGCAGTCGGAAGGGGGGGGAGATGAACATTCAGTACTTC. It yields the protein CASSRKGGEMNIQYF.

The chain links TRBV7-9 to TRBJ1-1; D call uncertain. Per germline, CDR1 SEHNR and CDR2 FQNEAQ (reference sequence). V lost 5 bases and J 1 base, leaving 11 bases between the germline ends. This CDR3 has 14 amino acids. CDR3 loop: CASSPRGRNTEAFF. CDR3 sequence (DNA): TGTGCCAGCAGCCCTCGAGGGAGGAACACTGAAGCTTTCTTT.

The V call is TRBV5-1, the J call TRBJ1-1; D perhaps matches TRBD1 (5 bases). The CDR3 is 14 amino acids. Trimming took 0 bases from V and 11 from J, leaving 17 bases between them. CDR1 SGHRS and CDR2 YFSETQ come from the germline V gene. The CDR3 DNA sequence: TGCGCCAGCAGCTTGGGGGGCGGGGAAAAGGGCGCTTTCTTT. Its protein is CASSLGGGEKGAFF.

The chain joins TRBV11-2 to TRBJ1-1; D is unclear. Trimming cost V 5 bases and J 1 base, with 8 bases left between them. CDR3 length: 13 residues. CDR1 SGHAT and CDR2 FQNNGV come from the germline V gene. The CDR3 DNA follows: TGTGCCAGCAGCAGCAATAGGAACACTGAAGCTTTCTTT. Amino acids: CASSSNRNTEAFF.

The chain carries TRBV3-1 (or the pseudogene TRBV3-2) and TRBJ1-5; D is unclear. The CDR3 is made up of 16 amino acids. The germline CDR1 and CDR2 sequences are LGHDT and YNNKEL (reference sequence). Trimming left V 4 bases short and J 0 bases short, with 13 bases between. The CDR3 loop reads CASSPGSINSNQPQHF. In DNA form, the CDR3 reads TGTGCCAGCAGCCCCGGGTCTATCAATAGCAATCAGCCCCAGCATTTT.

This rearrangement joins TRBV27 to TRBJ1-5, with 9 positions matching TRBD1. The CDR3 loop spans 15 amino acids. The germline CDR1 and CDR2 sequences are MNHEY and SMNVEV (reference sequence). V lost 5 bases and J lost 3; bases outside the gene matches: 5. The chain's CDR3 is CASSPGTGSNQPQHF. CDR3 DNA: TGTGCCAGCAGTCCCGGGACAGGGTCCAATCAGCCCCAGCATTTT.

The chain combines TRBV5-4 with TRBJ2-3, with 8 bases identical to TRBD2. CDR3 size: 16 residues. The germline CDR1 and CDR2 sequences are SGHNT and YYREEE (reference sequence). The V and J ends lost 6 bases and 9 bases, in that order; junction bases with no gene match: 18. CDR3 coding DNA: TGTGCCAGCACCGACACGGCCGGGACTAGAGTAGGGACGCAGTATTTT. It encodes CASTDTAGTRVGTQYF.

The chain employs TRBV7-9 and TRBJ2-7, with D possibly TRBD1 on 6 matching bases. Germline V CDR1 and CDR2: SEHNR, FQNEAQ (reference sequence). This CDR3 region has 18 residues. Trimming took off 4 bases at V and 2 bases at J, with 24 bases between the two ends. The CDR3 sequence is CASSSLGGGKTRTYEQYF. DNA for the CDR3: TGTGCCAGCAGCTCCTTAGGGGGTGGCAAAACAAGAACCTACGAGCAGTACTTC.

The J gene is TRBJ2-2, the V gene TRBV23-1; a weak D match, TRBD1 (6 bases). TRBV23-1 falls under the ORF class, with uncertain function. V was shortened by 7 bases and J by 5 bases, with 14 bases between the two germline ends. There are 14 residues in the CDR3. The CDR3, as DNA: TGCGCCAGCAACCCAGGGGTGATAACCGGGGAGCTGTTTTTT. It codes for CASNPGVITGELFF.

V gene TRBV7-2 combines with J gene TRBJ1-3; maybe TRBD1 (6 bases). Germline-derived CDR1 and CDR2 are SGHTA and FQGNSA. CDR3 length: 16 amino acids. V was cut by 1 base and J by 0 bases, with 10 bases left in between. CDR3 sequence reads: CASSLEGTSSGNTIYF. CDR3 DNA: TGTGCCAGCAGCTTAGAAGGGACAAGCTCTGGAAACACCATATATTTT.

The chain carries TRBV9 and TRBJ2-5, with D unresolved. Trimming took 5 bases from V and 1 from J, leaving 18 bases between them. The germline gives CDR1 SGDLS, CDR2 YYNGEE. The CDR3 runs to 16 residues. In DNA form, the CDR3 reads TGTGCCAGCAGTGAAATATCAGGTGGGCCCCAAGAGACCCAGTACTTC. Its protein product is CASSEISGGPQETQYF.

CDR3: CASSLNGGQVGPGANVLTF. The CDR3 bases are TGCGCCAGCAGCTTGAACGGGGGACAGGTTGGCCCTGGGGCCAACGTCCTGACTTTC. The V gene is TRBV5-1, the J gene TRBJ2-6; 8 nucleotides match TRBD1. V was pared by 1 base and J by 2 bases, with 11 bases of the junction left unmatched. The CDR3 totals 19 residues. Per germline, CDR1 SGHRS and CDR2 YFSETQ.

This chain links TRBV10-2 with TRBJ1-5, with D perhaps TRBD1 (6 bases). Trimming cost V 0 bases and J 4 bases, with 16 bases left between them. Germline CDR1 is WSHSY and CDR2 is SAAADI. The CDR3 is made up of 17 amino acids. The CDR3 DNA reads as TGCGCCAGCAGTGAGTCGATCAGACGACAGGTAAATCAGCCCCAGCATTTT. It specifies CASSESIRRQVNQPQHF.

This clone was seen more than once but under ten times. V is TRBV10-1 and J is TRBJ1-1, with 7 nucleotides matching TRBD1. Per germline, CDR1 WNHNN and CDR2 SYGVQD (reference sequence). CDR3 size: 14 residues. The J segment lost 0 bases and the V segment lost 4 bases, leaving 2 bases of the junction unmatched. The CDR3 nucleotides are TGCGCCAGCAGTGTAGGACAGGTGAACACTGAAGCTTTCTTT. Its protein is CASSVGQVNTEAFF.